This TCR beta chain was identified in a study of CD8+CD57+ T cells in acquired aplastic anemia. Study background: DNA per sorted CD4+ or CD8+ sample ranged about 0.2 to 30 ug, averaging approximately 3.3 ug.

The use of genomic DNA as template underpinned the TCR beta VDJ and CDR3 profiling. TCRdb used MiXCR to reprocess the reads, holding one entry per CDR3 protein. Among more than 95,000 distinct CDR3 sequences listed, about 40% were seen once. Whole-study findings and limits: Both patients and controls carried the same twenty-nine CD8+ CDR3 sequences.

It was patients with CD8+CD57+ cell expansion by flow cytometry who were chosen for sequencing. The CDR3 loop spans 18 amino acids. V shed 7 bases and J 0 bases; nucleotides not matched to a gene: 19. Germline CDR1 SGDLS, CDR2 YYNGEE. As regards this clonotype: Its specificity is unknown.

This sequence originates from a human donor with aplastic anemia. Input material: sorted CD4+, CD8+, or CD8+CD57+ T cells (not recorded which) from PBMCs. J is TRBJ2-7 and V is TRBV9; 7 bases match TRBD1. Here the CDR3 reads CASSVSGTAYMNSYEQYF. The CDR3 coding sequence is TGTGCCAGCTCAGTTTCCGGGACAGCCTATATGAACTCCTACGAGCAGTACTTC.